One and the same sample provided the 12 T cell receptor beta chains below, sequenced in a study of T cells after yellow fever vaccination. TCRdb ran MiXCR on the 5' RACE reads and lists one entry per CDR3 protein. This sample has roughly 250,000 distinct CDR3 sequences; 10% to 15% occur once, and the top ten carry roughly 0.5%. The sequencing here drew on CD4+ T cells sorted from PBMCs, taken 45 days after the yellow fever booster vaccination. These receptors all stem from a man aged 25 to 40 who received the YFV17D yellow fever vaccine.

This clonotype was counted only a few times. V is TRBV7-2 and J is TRBJ1-5; D is undetermined. The CDR3 runs 16 residues. Trimming shortened V by 2 bases and J by 0 bases, and 11 bases separated the two germline ends. Germline assignment: CDR1 SGHTA and CDR2 FQGNSA. The CDR3 nucleotides are TGTGCCAGCAGCTTAACGGGCACCTATAGCAATCAGCCCCAGCATTTT. It is translated as CASSLTGTYSNQPQHF.

This clonotype has only a few counts. This chain joins TRBV7-2 and TRBJ2-7, with D tentatively TRBD1 (5 bases). The germline gives CDR1 SGHTA, CDR2 FQGNSA. This CDR3 region has 16 residues. Trimming removed 1 base at V and 1 base at J, with 14 bases between. This chain's CDR3 is CASSLVGADHSYEQYF. As DNA, the CDR3 is TGTGCCAGCAGCTTAGTTGGGGCAGACCATTCCTACGAGCAGTACTTC.

This clonotype showed up just once. The rearrangement joins TRBV3-1 to TRBJ2-1, with a tentative D call TRBD2 (5 bases). The V end was cut by 4 bases, the J end by 4 bases, with 17 bases between. CDR1 LGHDT and CDR2 YNNKEL come from the germline V gene (reference sequence). The CDR3 runs 16 residues. The CDR3 nucleotides read TGTGCCAGCAGCCGGAGGTCTACCGGGGAATACAATGAGCAGTTCTTC. This gives the protein CASSRRSTGEYNEQFF.

This chain joins TRBV15 and TRBJ1-4; tentatively, D is TRBD1 (5 bases). V was pared by 3 bases and J by 2 bases, with 7 bases between. Germline V gene data show CDR1 as LNHNV and CDR2 as YYDKDF (reference sequence). The length of the CDR3 is 14 residues. The CDR3 protein is CATSRGETNEKLFF. The CDR3 region has the DNA TGTGCCACCAGCAGGGGGGAGACTAATGAAAAACTGTTTTTT.

Only a few counts were recorded for this clonotype. The gene calls are TRBV6-5 and TRBJ2-5; TRBD2 agrees at 11 bases. Germline assignment: CDR1 MNHEY and CDR2 SVGAGI. CDR3 length: 16 amino acids. V lost 0 bases, J lost 8 bases, and 8 bases stayed unmatched. The CDR3 region has the DNA TGTGCCAGCAGTTACTCGTACACTAGCGGGGGACGTACCCAGTACTTC. It is translated as CASSYSYTSGGRTQYF.

The table lists this clonotype with a few counts. V and J are TRBV5-6 and TRBJ2-7; D gene ambiguous. Trimming removed 2 bases from V and 2 bases from J, with 11 bases in between. CDR1 SGHDT and CDR2 YYEEEE come from the germline V gene. The CDR3 totals 14 residues. The CDR3 DNA follows: TGTGCCAGCAGCTTCTCCAGGTGGGCCTACGAGCAGTACTTC. Translation gives CASSFSRWAYEQYF.

This clonotype was recorded at least ten times. J is TRBJ2-1 and V is TRBV6-4; 8 bases map to TRBD2. This CDR3 contains 16 residues. Germline V gives CDR1 MRHNA, CDR2 SNTAGT. V was clipped by 3 bases and J by 5 bases; unmatched bases: 9. Here the CDR3 DNA reads TGTGCCAGCAGTGATTATGGTGGCGGGAGGCACAATGAGCAGTTCTTC. This translates into CASSDYGGGRHNEQFF.

This clonotype was seen at least ten times. The genes are TRBV7-2 and TRBJ2-1, with 14 nucleotides matching TRBD2. The CDR3 is 16 amino acids. V shed 5 bases, J shed 9 bases, and the junction held 9 bases outside the gene matches. Looked up from germline, CDR1 is SGHTA and CDR2 is FQGNSA. The DNA for the CDR3 is TGTGCCAGCAGCACGACGACTAGCGGGAGGGCCACTGAGCAGTTCTTC. It codes for CASSTTTSGRATEQFF.

Ten or more counts support this clonotype. The chain recombines TRBV19 with TRBJ2-7; D gene ambiguous. V was trimmed by 3 bases and J by 2 bases, leaving 8 bases between them. Germline lookup yields CDR1 LNHDA and CDR2 SQIVND (reference sequence). CDR3 length: 13 amino acids. CDR3 protein: CASSMGRTYEQYF. As DNA, the CDR3 is TGTGCCAGTAGTATGGGCAGGACCTACGAGCAGTACTTC.

In regard to this clonotype: Here the CDR3 omits its conserved ending phenylalanine or tryptophan, so a read error is the likely source. This rearrangement joins TRBV5-1 to TRBJ2-5, with TRBD2 matching over 7 bases. The length of the CDR3 is 14 residues. V lost 4 bases and J lost 5; bases outside the gene matches: 8. CDR1 is SGHRS, CDR2 YFSETQ, per germline. Written as DNA, the CDR3 is TGCGCCAGCAGCCCCTTCGCGGGAGTGGAGACCCAGTACTTA. Protein: CASSPFAGVETQYL.

The rearrangement links TRBV7-6 to TRBJ1-4; no clear D. Germline values: CDR1 SGHVS, CDR2 FNYEAQ. With 5 bases removed from V and 2 bases from J, the gap between germline ends came to 15 bases. CDR3 length equals 16 residues. The CDR3 coding sequence is TGTGCCAGCAGCGGATCCGAGGGTTTGACTAATGAAAAACTGTTTTTT. This gives the protein CASSGSEGLTNEKLFF.

This clonotype was detected a few times. The genes are TRBV5-4 and TRBJ2-2; 9 nucleotides align to TRBD1. The CDR3 contains 16 residues. Unmatched junction bases numbered 9, after V lost 4 bases and J lost 5 bases. From germline, CDR1 is SGHNT and CDR2 YYREEE (reference sequence). This chain's CDR3 is CASSLSGTGKTGELFF. DNA for the CDR3: TGTGCCAGCAGCCTTTCCGGGACAGGGAAAACCGGGGAGCTGTTTTTT. The full variable domain, rest sourced from reference TRBV5-4 and TRBJ2-2, is ETGVTQSPTHLIKTRGQQVTLRCSSQSGHNTVSWYQQALGQGPQFIFQYYREEENGRGNFPPRFSGLQFPNYSSELNVNALELDDSALYLCASSLSGTGKTGELFFGEGSRLTVL.